This T cell receptor beta chain derives from a study of blood T cell repertoires in COVID-19. The wider study: Spain, Italy and the United States supplied samples that represented acute and convalescent COVID-19.

The V gene's germline CDR1 is LNHDA and CDR2 SQIVND (reference sequence). The CDR3 spans 15 residues. The ends lost 4 bases at V and 0 bases at J; junction bases unmatched: 2. Data came from immunoSEQ multiplex PCR; TCRdb stores just in-frame clones and leaves some out. The sample holds roughly 81,000 clones; approximately 88% are singletons and the top ten take around 8%. This chain uses TRBV19 with TRBJ1-5; 8 positions match TRBD1. The receptor comes from a man aged 30 to 39 with acute or convalescent COVID-19. The sample comprised peripheral blood. The CDR3 reads CASSTTGDSNQPQHF. CDR3 bases: TGTGCCAGTAGTACGACAGGGGATAGCAATCAGCCCCAGCATTTT.